What follows describes a single T cell receptor beta chain. Its specific antigen is unknown. No quality values exist for individual bases; no much larger clone is one base distant. Library construction relied on the immunoSEQ multiplex PCR assay. Drawn from immuneACCESS, this table holds only the in-frame rearrangements with V and J called that TCRdb kept. Clones are partly lost; checked studies trace under half to an unresolved V gene and leave the rest unexplained. Within this sample are about 66,000 clones, with roughly nine tenths of them counted one time only. Jointly, the top ten make up roughly 5.7% of the sample. From its cysteine to its phenylalanine, the CDR3 spans 16 amino acids. The CDR3 DNA has 48 bases and is translated from base 1. From the germline V gene (reference sequence), CDR1 is LNHDA and CDR2 is SQIVND. V loses 5 bases at its end and J loses 8 bases; junction bases beyond the gene matches: 15.

The data stem from a study of T cell changes during pregnancy in multiple sclerosis (dated by TCRdb to about 2019). Notes on the research overall: The study examined how the T cell repertoire changed over the course of pregnancy in women with multiple sclerosis.

Sequences were derived from CD8+ T cells from peripheral blood mononuclear cells, sampled before pregnancy. The receptor chain draws on TRBV19 and TRBJ2-4; 7 central bases correspond to TRBD1. The sequence was collected from a female donor with multiple sclerosis, enrolled in a pregnancy study. Read as DNA, the sequence is TGTGCCAGTAGTTTAATAATAGGGGGTCAGGGGGACATTCAGTACTTC. Its translation reads: CASSLIIGGQGDIQYF.